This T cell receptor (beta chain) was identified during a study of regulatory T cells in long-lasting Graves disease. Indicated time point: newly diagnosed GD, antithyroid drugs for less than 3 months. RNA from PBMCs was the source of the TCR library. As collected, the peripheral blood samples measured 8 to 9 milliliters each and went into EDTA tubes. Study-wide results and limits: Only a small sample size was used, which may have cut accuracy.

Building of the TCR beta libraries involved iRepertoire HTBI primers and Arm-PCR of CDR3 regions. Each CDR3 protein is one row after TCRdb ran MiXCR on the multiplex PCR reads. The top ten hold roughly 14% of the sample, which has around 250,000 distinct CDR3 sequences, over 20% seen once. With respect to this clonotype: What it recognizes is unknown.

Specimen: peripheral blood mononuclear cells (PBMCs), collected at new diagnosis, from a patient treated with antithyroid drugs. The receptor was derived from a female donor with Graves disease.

The CDR3 sequence: CASSKLAGDLYEQYF. The CDR3 DNA reads as TGTGCCAGCAGCAAACTAGCGGGGGACCTCTACGAGCAGTACTTC. This rearrangement joins TRBV6-1 to TRBJ2-7; 11 bases agree with TRBD2. The CDR3 extends over 15 amino acids. Germline loops: CDR1 MNHNS, CDR2 SASEGT. With V trimmed by 6 bases and J by 3 bases, 7 bases remained unmatched.